These 21 T cell receptor beta chains were all obtained from the same sample, sequenced in a study of cytomegalovirus exposure and HLA in healthy donors. In the PCR, 60 Vbeta and 13 Jbeta primers were used. Some clones are missing from TCRdb's copy, which holds only in-frame ones; the method was immunoSEQ multiplex PCR. The repertoire consists of around 150,000 clones, with 82% occurring once and the leading ten covering about 1.4%. The sequencing sample was made of PBMCs. The receptors stem from a girl aged 10 to 17 in good health and CMV-seropositive.

The chain links TRBV6-1 to TRBJ1-2; D may be TRBD1 (6 bases). Germline V gene data show CDR1 as MNHNS and CDR2 as SASEGT. This CDR3 spans 17 amino acids. Trimming stripped 0 bases from V and 5 bases from J, with 19 bases between. The CDR3 reads CASSEALIDGQPYGYTF. In DNA, the CDR3 is TGTGCCAGCAGTGAAGCGCTAATTGATGGACAGCCTTATGGCTACACCTTC.

The genes are TRBV30 and TRBJ2-3; tentatively, D is TRBD1 (5 bases). The CDR3 extends over 13 amino acids. Germline loops: CDR1 GTSNPN, CDR2 SVGIG (reference sequence). The ends were cut back, 1 base at V and 2 bases at J, with 7 bases in the middle. This chain's CDR3 is CAWSGQPTDTQYF. The CDR3 DNA is TGTGCCTGGAGTGGACAGCCCACAGATACGCAGTATTTT.

The chain has TRBV5-1 and TRBJ2-5, with 7 bases identical to TRBD1. V was clipped by 7 bases and J by 3 bases; unmatched bases: 6. The CDR3 extends over 13 amino acids. CDR1 and CDR2 from the germline V gene are SGHRS and YFSETQ. The CDR3 loop reads CASGGQAEETQYF. CDR3 bases: TGCGCCAGCGGCGGACAGGCAGAAGAGACCCAGTACTTC.

V gene TRBV5-5 combines with J gene TRBJ2-3; 9 bases match TRBD2. This CDR3 spans 16 amino acids. Germline V gives CDR1 SGHKS, CDR2 YYEKEE (reference sequence). After removal of 2 bases from V and 4 bases from J, the junction contained 8 bases not matched to a gene. The CDR3 loop reads CASSFVSGSGADTQYF. The CDR3 bases are TGTGCCAGCAGCTTCGTTAGCGGGAGTGGTGCAGATACGCAGTATTTT.

This chain's CDR3 is CAWREGILGLNFNEKLFF. CDR3 bases: TGTGCCTGGAGGGAGGGTATTCTGGGCCTCAACTTCAATGAAAAACTGTTTTTT. The chain carries TRBV30 and TRBJ1-4; D gene uncertain. Deletions cut 3 bases from V and 5 bases from J, with 25 bases between. Germline V gene lookup returns CDR1 GTSNPN and CDR2 SVGIG (reference sequence). The CDR3 has 18 residues. The full variable domain, its missing parts supplied by reference TRBV30 and TRBJ1-4, is SQTIHQWPATLVQPVGSPLSLECTVEGTSNPNLYWYRQAAGRGLQLLFYSVGIGQISSEVPQNLSASRPQDRQFILSSKKLLLSDSGFYLCAWREGILGLNFNEKLFFGSGTQLSVL.

The chain is built from TRBV5-1 and TRBJ2-1; 7 positions agree with TRBD2. This CDR3 is 15 amino acids long. The ends lost 1 base at V and 5 bases at J; junction bases unmatched: 6. Germline V gene lookup returns CDR1 SGHRS and CDR2 YFSETQ. In DNA, the CDR3 is TGCGCCAGCAGCTTGATGGCTAGCGGAGACAATGAGCAGTTCTTC. This gives the protein CASSLMASGDNEQFF.

This CDR3 reads CASSPDRGRGETQYF. CDR3 bases: TGTGCCAGCAGCCCGGACAGGGGGCGTGGGGAGACCCAGTACTTC. The V gene is TRBV7-6, the J gene TRBJ2-5; 11 nucleotides match TRBD1. J gave up 5 bases and V 5 bases, and 7 bases lay outside the gene matches. Germline V gene data show CDR1 as SGHVS and CDR2 as FNYEAQ. The CDR3 runs 15 residues.

This clone was counted once. At one of its ends the junction is not consistent with the germline gene, which may arise from a read error. The chain uses TRBV5-1 and TRBJ1-1; 7 bases are shared with TRBD1. The CDR3 runs to 14 residues. Germline assignment: CDR1 SGHRS and CDR2 YFSETQ. The CDR3 protein is CASSWGVTGPISNF. In DNA, the CDR3 is TGCGCCAGCAGCTGGGGGGTGACAGGGCCGATCAGTAATTTT.

V and J are TRBV5-8 and TRBJ1-2; no definite D call. CDR3 size: 13 residues. Germline lookup yields CDR1 SGHTS and CDR2 YDEGEE. Trimming shortened V by 4 bases and J by 4 bases, and 11 bases separated the two germline ends. CDR3 DNA sequence: TGTGCCAGCAGCCCAAGGCCAGGCTATGGCTACACCTTC. Translated, it gives CASSPRPGYGYTF.

The chain uses TRBV5-1 and TRBJ1-3; D gene ambiguous. The CDR3 is 15 amino acids. V lost 0 bases and J lost 4, with 11 bases in between. CDR1 and CDR2 from the germline V gene are SGHRS and YFSETQ. The CDR3 is CASSLASGSGNTIYF. The CDR3 DNA reads TGCGCCAGCAGCTTGGCCAGCGGTTCCGGAAACACCATATATTTT.

V is TRBV6-5 and J is TRBJ2-1; 7 bases agree with TRBD2. The length of the CDR3 is 15 residues. CDR1 and CDR2 (germline): MNHEY, SVGAGI. The trim removed 8 bases at V and 3 bases at J, leaving 10 bases unmatched. For the CDR3, the DNA is TGTGCCAGCCCCATTAATGGCGGGAGCTACAATGAGCAGTTCTTC. Amino acids: CASPINGGSYNEQFF.

V is TRBV5-3 and J is TRBJ1-3; 8 bases agree with TRBD1. TRBV5-3 is an open reading frame whose function is uncertain. The CDR3 runs to 19 residues. With V trimmed by 4 bases and J by 0 bases, 15 bases remained unmatched. The CDR3 DNA follows: TGTGCCAGAAGCCCAAGGTGGCGGGACAGGCCATCCTCTGGAAACACCATATATTTT. This gives the protein CARSPRWRDRPSSGNTIYF.

Turning to this clone: The sample carries other DNA sequences with the same CDR3. The rearrangement uses TRBV5-1 and TRBJ1-5, with D perhaps matching TRBD1 (5 bases). Per germline, CDR1 SGHRS and CDR2 YFSETQ. V gave up 2 bases and J gave up 0 bases, with 6 bases separating them. CDR3 length: 14 amino acids. CDR3 loop: CASSLDSSNQPQHF. The CDR3 DNA reads as TGCGCCAGCAGCTTAGACAGTAGCAATCAGCCCCAGCATTTT. The full variable domain, with the rest looked up from reference TRBV5-1 and TRBJ1-5, is KAGVTQTPRYLIKTRGQQVTLSCSPISGHRSVSWYQQTPGQGLQFLFEYFSETQRNKGNFPGRFSGRQFSNSRSEMNVSTLELGDSALYLCASSLDSSNQPQHFGDGTRLSIL.

This chain uses TRBV7-9 with TRBJ1-5, with D possibly TRBD1 on 6 matching bases. Looked up from germline, CDR1 is SEHNR and CDR2 is FQNEAQ (reference sequence). V was cut by 4 bases and J by 0 bases, with 13 bases left in between. The CDR3 has 16 residues. The CDR3 is CASSSSDRNSNQPQHF. CDR3 in DNA: TGTGCCAGCAGCTCGTCGGACAGAAATAGCAATCAGCCCCAGCATTTT.

This chain's CDR3 is CASSSTLNQGASYNEQFF. The CDR3 bases are TGCGCCAGCAGCTCTACGTTAAACCAGGGGGCTTCTTACAATGAGCAGTTCTTC. The rearrangement links TRBV5-1 to TRBJ2-1; 8 bases align to TRBD1. Germline V gives CDR1 SGHRS, CDR2 YFSETQ. The CDR3 is 18 amino acids. V dropped 3 bases and J dropped 4; count of bases not matched to a gene: 15.

The V gene is TRBV5-1, the J gene TRBJ2-3, with D maybe TRBD2 (6 bases). The CDR3 contains 15 residues. CDR1 and CDR2 from the germline V gene are SGHRS and YFSETQ. The ends were cut back, 2 bases at V and 6 bases at J, with 16 bases in the middle. CDR3 region: CASSFALTSSDTQYF. DNA of the CDR3: TGCGCCAGCAGCTTCGCCCTGACTAGTTCCGATACGCAGTATTTT.

This clone has just one count. CDR3 bases: TGTGCCAGCAGCTTATGGCGGGGGGGCCGTGAGCAGTACTTC. This codes for CASSLWRGGREQYF. The rearrangement uses TRBV7-2 and TRBJ2-7; TRBD2 agrees at 9 bases. Looked up from germline, CDR1 is SGHTA and CDR2 is FQGNSA. Trimming removed 2 bases from V and 7 bases from J; junction bases left unmatched: 6. This CDR3 region has 14 residues. Full variable domain (missing parts from reference TRBV7-2 and TRBJ2-7): GAGVSQSPSNKVTEKGKDVELRCDPISGHTALYWYRQSLGQGLEFLIYFQGNSAPDKSGLPSDRFSAERTGGSVSTLTIQRTQQEDSAVYLCASSLWRGGREQYFGPGTRLTVT.

The chain links TRBV4-1 to TRBJ2-7, with 14 bases aligning to TRBD2. The CDR3 contains 18 residues. Germline V lookup: CDR1 MGHRA, CDR2 YSYEKL. The V segment lost 3 bases and the J segment 1 base; nucleotides outside the gene matches: 8. The CDR3 nucleotides read TGCGCCAGCAGCCACACCGGGACTAGCGGGAGAAGGTCCTACGAGCAGTACTTC. Translation: CASSHTGTSGRRSYEQYF.

V is TRBV27 and J is TRBJ1-1, with unresolved D. The CDR3 is 15 residues long. The germline V gene encodes CDR1 MNHEY and CDR2 SMNVEV (reference sequence). Between the trimmed V and J ends, which lost 0 bases and 2 bases, there was a span of 10 bases. The CDR3 coding sequence is TGTGCCAGCAGTTTATCGCCAGGCTCCAACACTGAAGCTTTCTTT. It translates to CASSLSPGSNTEAFF.

J is TRBJ2-5 and V is TRBV6-1; 14 bases are shared with TRBD2. The CDR3 consists of 18 residues. Losses at the gene ends were 3 bases for V and 5 bases for J; bases not matched to a gene: 11. In germline, CDR1 is MNHNS, CDR2 SASEGT. This CDR3 is CASSELPGLAGVVETQYF. The DNA of the CDR3 is TGTGCCAGCAGTGAGCTACCGGGACTAGCGGGAGTTGTGGAGACCCAGTACTTC.

The chain links TRBV27 to TRBJ2-7; no clear D. Between the trimmed V and J ends, which lost 3 bases and 2 bases, there was a span of 8 bases. Germline-derived CDR1 and CDR2 are MNHEY and SMNVEV (reference sequence). There are 13 residues in the CDR3. CDR3 loop: CASSFNGPYEQYF. CDR3 DNA sequence: TGTGCCAGCAGTTTTAACGGTCCCTACGAGCAGTACTTC.